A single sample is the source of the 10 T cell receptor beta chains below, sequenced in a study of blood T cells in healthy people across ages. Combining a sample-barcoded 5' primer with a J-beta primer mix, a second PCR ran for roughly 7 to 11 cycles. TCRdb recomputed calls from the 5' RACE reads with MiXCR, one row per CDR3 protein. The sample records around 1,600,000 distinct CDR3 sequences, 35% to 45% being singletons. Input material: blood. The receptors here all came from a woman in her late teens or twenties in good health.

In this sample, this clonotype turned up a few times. Here the CDR3 DNA reads TGTGCCAGCAGTGAATCTTGGACTAGCGGGAGGCCCCCCGGAGAGCAGTACTTC. Its translation: CASSESWTSGRPPGEQYF. V and J are TRBV25-1 and TRBJ2-7, with 14 bases identical to TRBD2. J was trimmed by 7 bases and V by 1 base; bases with no gene match: 12. Germline V gives CDR1 MGHDK, CDR2 SYGVNS. The CDR3 contains 18 residues.

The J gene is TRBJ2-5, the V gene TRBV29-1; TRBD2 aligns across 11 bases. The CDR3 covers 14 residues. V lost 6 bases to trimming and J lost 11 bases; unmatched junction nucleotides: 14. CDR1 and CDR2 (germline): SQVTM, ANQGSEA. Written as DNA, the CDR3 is TGCAGCGTGATAGCGGGAGGGGTATACAATGAGCAGTACTTC. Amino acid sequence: CSVIAGGVYNEQYF.

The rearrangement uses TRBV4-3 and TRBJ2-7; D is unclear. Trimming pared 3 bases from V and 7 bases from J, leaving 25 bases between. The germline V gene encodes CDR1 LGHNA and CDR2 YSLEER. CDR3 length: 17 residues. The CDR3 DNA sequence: TGCGCCAGCAGCCAGTGGACGGATAAGAATAACTACAATGAGCAGTACTTC. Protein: CASSQWTDKNNYNEQYF.

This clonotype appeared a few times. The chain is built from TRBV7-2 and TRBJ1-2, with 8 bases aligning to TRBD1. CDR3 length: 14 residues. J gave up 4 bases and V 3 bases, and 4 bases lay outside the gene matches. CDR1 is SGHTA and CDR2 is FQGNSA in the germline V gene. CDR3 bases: TGTGCCAGCAGCTTTCAGGGGGCCGTCTATGGCTACACCTTC. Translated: CASSFQGAVYGYTF. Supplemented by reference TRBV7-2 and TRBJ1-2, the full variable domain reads GAGVSQSPSNKVTEKGKDVELRCDPISGHTALYWYRQSLGQGLEFLIYFQGNSAPDKSGLPSDRFSAERTGGSVSTLTIQRTQQEDSAVYLCASSFQGAVYGYTFGSGTRLTVV.

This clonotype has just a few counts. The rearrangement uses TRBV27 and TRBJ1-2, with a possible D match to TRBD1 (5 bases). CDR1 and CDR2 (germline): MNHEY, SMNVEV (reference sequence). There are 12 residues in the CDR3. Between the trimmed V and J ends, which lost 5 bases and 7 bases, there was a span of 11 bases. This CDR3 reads CASSTSGFGYTF. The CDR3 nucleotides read TGTGCCAGCAGTACCTCAGGGTTTGGCTACACCTTC.

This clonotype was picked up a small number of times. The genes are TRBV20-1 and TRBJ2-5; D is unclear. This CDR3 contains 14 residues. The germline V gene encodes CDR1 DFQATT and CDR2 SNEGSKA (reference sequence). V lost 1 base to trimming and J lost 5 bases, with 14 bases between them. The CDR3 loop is CSARGRLGMETQYF. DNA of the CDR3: TGCAGTGCTAGAGGCAGGCTGGGGATGGAGACCCAGTACTTC.

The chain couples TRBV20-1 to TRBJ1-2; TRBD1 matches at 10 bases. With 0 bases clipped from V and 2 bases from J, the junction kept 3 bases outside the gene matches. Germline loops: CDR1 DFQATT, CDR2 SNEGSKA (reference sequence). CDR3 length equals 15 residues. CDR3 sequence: CSARDPDRGNYGYTF. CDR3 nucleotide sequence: TGCAGTGCTAGAGATCCGGACAGGGGGAACTATGGCTACACCTTC.

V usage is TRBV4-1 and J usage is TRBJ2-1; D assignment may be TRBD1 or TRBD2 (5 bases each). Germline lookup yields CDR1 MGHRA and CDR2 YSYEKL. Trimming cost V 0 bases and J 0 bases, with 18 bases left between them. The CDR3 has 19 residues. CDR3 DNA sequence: TGCGCCAGCAGCCAAGATCGGGAACGTCCTGGGGCCTCCTACAATGAGCAGTTCTTC. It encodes CASSQDRERPGASYNEQFF.

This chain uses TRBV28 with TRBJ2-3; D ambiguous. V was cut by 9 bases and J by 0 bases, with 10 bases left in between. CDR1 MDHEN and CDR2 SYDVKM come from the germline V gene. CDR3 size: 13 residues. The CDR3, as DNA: TGTGCCAGTCTCGCCACTAGCACAGATACGCAGTATTTT. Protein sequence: CASLATSTDTQYF. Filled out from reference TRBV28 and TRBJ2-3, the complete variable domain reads DVKVTQSSRYLVKRTGEKVFLECVQDMDHENMFWYRQDPGLGLRLIYFSYDVKMKEKGDIPEGYSVSREKKERFSLILESASTNQTSMYLCASLATSTDTQYFGPGTRLTVL.

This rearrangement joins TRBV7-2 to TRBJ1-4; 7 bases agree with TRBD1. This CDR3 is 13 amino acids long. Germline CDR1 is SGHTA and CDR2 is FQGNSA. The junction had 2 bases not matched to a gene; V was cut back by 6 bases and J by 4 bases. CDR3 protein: CASRTGFNEKLFF. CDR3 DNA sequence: TGTGCCAGCAGGACAGGGTTTAATGAAAAACTGTTTTTT.